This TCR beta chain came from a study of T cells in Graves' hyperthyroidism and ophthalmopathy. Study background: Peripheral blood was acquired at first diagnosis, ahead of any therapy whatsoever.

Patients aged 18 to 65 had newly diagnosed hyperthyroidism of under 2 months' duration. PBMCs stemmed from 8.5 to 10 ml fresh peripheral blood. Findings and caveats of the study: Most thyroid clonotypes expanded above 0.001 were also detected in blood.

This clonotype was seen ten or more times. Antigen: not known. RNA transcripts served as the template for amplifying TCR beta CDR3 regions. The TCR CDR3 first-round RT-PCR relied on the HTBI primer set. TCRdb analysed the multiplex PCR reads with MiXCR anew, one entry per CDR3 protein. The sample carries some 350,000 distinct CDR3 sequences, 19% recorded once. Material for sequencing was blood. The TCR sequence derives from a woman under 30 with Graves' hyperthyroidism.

CDR3 DNA sequence: TGTGCCAGCAGCTCCCGGGACAGGCGCTACGAGCAGTACTTC. Protein product: CASSSRDRRYEQYF. This chain connects TRBV5-6 to TRBJ2-7; 8 bases match TRBD1. V trimming: 3 bases; J trimming: 3 bases; junction bases outside the gene matches: 5. The CDR3 has 14 residues. The V gene's germline CDR1 is SGHDT and CDR2 YYEEEE. Drawing the rest from reference TRBV5-6 and TRBJ2-7, the complete variable domain is DAGVTQSPTHLIKTRGQQVTLRCSPKSGHDTVSWYQQALGQGPQFIFQYYEEEERQRGNFPDRFSGHQFPNYSSELNVNALLLGDSALYLCASSSRDRRYEQYFGPGTRLTVT.